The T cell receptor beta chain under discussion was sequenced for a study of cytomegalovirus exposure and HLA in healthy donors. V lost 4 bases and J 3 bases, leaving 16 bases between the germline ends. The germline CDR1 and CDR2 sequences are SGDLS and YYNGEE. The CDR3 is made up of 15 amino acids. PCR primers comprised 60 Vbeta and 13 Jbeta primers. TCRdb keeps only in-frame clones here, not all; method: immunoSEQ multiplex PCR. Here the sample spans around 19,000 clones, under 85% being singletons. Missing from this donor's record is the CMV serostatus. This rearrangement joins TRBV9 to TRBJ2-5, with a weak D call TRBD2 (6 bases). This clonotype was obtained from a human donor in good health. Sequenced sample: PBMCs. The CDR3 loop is CASSPGAGGEETQYF. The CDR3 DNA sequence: TGTGCCAGCAGCCCCGGTGCAGGAGGGGAAGAGACCCAGTACTTC.